This passage covers 22 T cell receptor beta chains from one sample sequenced in a study of radiotherapy plus CTLA-4 blockade in lung cancer. Clones were read by immunoSEQ multiplex PCR, and TCRdb kept only the in-frame ones, dropping some. The sample has roughly 80,000 clones; 74% are singletons. The sample here was peripheral blood, taken from a patient treated with radiotherapy plus ipilimumab. These receptors were obtained from a human donor with non-small cell lung cancer whose response to radiotherapy plus ipilimumab could not be evaluated.

This clone was observed a single time. This chain connects TRBV19 to TRBJ2-7; 7 bases map to TRBD1. Germline assignment: CDR1 LNHDA and CDR2 SQIVND (reference sequence). The J segment lost 2 bases and the V segment lost 5 bases, leaving 9 bases of the junction unmatched. The CDR3 contains 15 residues. The CDR3 DNA reads TGTGCCAGTAGTCAATCCGGGACAGTGACCTACGAGCAGTACTTC. This encodes CASSQSGTVTYEQYF.

CDR3 sequence: CASSPRTGMGTEAFF. The CDR3 bases are TGTGCCAGCAGCCCTAGGACAGGGATGGGGACTGAAGCTTTCTTT. This rearrangement joins TRBV7-2 to TRBJ1-1; 8 nucleotides align to TRBD1. Germline V gene lookup returns CDR1 SGHTA and CDR2 FQGNSA. The CDR3 is made up of 15 amino acids. V lost 5 bases and J lost 5; bases outside the gene matches: 10. Based on the CDR3 plus reference TRBV7-2 and TRBJ1-1, the full variable domain is GAGVSQSPSNKVTEKGKDVELRCDPISGHTALYWYRQSLGQGLEFLIYFQGNSAPDKSGLPSDRFSAERTGGSVSTLTIQRTQQEDSAVYLCASSPRTGMGTEAFFGQGTRLTVV.

The chain recombines TRBV28 with TRBJ2-2, with 10 bases identical to TRBD2. The CDR3 contains 17 residues. Germline CDR1 is MDHEN and CDR2 is SYDVKM. V trimming: 7 bases; J trimming: 4 bases; junction bases outside the gene matches: 12. The CDR3 is CASTSSSGGGGTGELFF. The CDR3 DNA reads TGTGCCAGCACCTCAAGCAGCGGGGGGGGTGGCACCGGGGAGCTGTTTTTT.

The chain carries TRBV2 and TRBJ2-7, with 9 bases that match TRBD1. CDR3 length: 14 residues. Trimming took 4 bases from V and 3 from J; bases not matched to a gene: 4. CDR1 is SNHLY and CDR2 is FYNNEI in the germline V gene. The CDR3 protein is CASSGQGGSYEQYF. In DNA form, the CDR3 reads TGTGCCAGCAGTGGACAGGGGGGTAGCTACGAGCAGTACTTC.

This clone appeared a few times. This chain links TRBV30 with TRBJ2-1; D might be TRBD2 (5 bases). The CDR3 has 14 residues. The V end lost 4 bases, the J end lost 8 bases, and 18 bases lay between the germline ends. Per the germline V gene, CDR1 is GTSNPN and CDR2 is SVGIG (reference sequence). The CDR3 coding sequence is TGTGCCTGGAAGCGGCCCAGAGGGATCGATGAGCAGTTCTTC. This sequence encodes CAWKRPRGIDEQFF.

The sample holds one count of this clone. The chain links TRBV7-2 to TRBJ2-5; 7 bases are a match to TRBD2. CDR1 and CDR2 (germline): SGHTA, FQGNSA. After removal of 3 bases from V and 2 bases from J, the junction contained 6 bases not matched to a gene. The CDR3 spans 15 residues. As DNA, the CDR3 is TGTGCCAGCAGCTTTGCGGGAGCGGGGCAAGAGACCCAGTACTTC. Amino acid sequence: CASSFAGAGQETQYF.

J is TRBJ2-5 and V is TRBV15, with D possibly TRBD1 on 6 matching bases. Germline lookup yields CDR1 LNHNV and CDR2 YYDKDF (reference sequence). The V and J ends lost 0 bases and 5 bases respectively, with 13 bases between them. The CDR3 length is 15 residues. The DNA for the CDR3 is TGTGCCACCAGCAGAGAACAGGGAGCATGGGAGACCCAGTACTTC. Translation gives CATSREQGAWETQYF.

The rearrangement uses TRBV6-1 and TRBJ2-7; 12 nucleotides agree with TRBD2. CDR3 length: 16 amino acids. Looked up from germline, CDR1 is MNHNS and CDR2 is SASEGT. With 3 bases clipped from V and 1 base from J, the junction kept 4 bases outside the gene matches. CDR3 residues: CASSDTSGGYSYEQYF. As DNA, the CDR3 is TGTGCCAGCAGTGATACTAGCGGGGGGTATTCCTACGAGCAGTACTTC.

The J gene is TRBJ2-3, the V gene TRBV25-1; 10 nucleotides line up with TRBD2. Unmatched junction bases numbered 10, after V lost 1 base and J lost 6 bases. CDR1 and CDR2 from the germline V gene are MGHDK and SYGVNS. This CDR3 has 17 amino acids. The CDR3 is CASSEFTLAGGGDTQYF. CDR3 in DNA: TGTGCCAGCAGTGAATTTACGTTAGCGGGAGGAGGGGATACGCAGTATTTT.

This chain connects TRBV6-7 to TRBJ2-3; 8 positions match TRBD2. TRBV6-7 counts as an open reading frame of uncertain function. This CDR3 has 15 amino acids. V was clipped by 8 bases and J by 1 base; unmatched bases: 8. The CDR3 coding sequence is TGTGCCAGCTTTCGGCCGCGGGAGGGCACAGATACGCAGTATTTT. Protein sequence: CASFRPREGTDTQYF.

This rearrangement joins TRBV4-3 to TRBJ2-5, with no clear D. Germline V lookup: CDR1 LGHNA, CDR2 YSLEER. There are 13 residues in the CDR3. Trimming shortened V by 1 base and J by 4 bases, and 7 bases separated the two germline ends. CDR3 sequence: CASSQGPLETQYF. In DNA, the CDR3 is TGCGCCAGCAGCCAAGGGCCCTTAGAGACCCAGTACTTC.

The chain employs TRBV18 and TRBJ2-5, with 8 bases fitting TRBD2. CDR1 is KGHSH and CDR2 is LQKENI in the germline V gene. With 3 bases clipped from V and 2 bases from J, the junction kept 14 bases outside the gene matches. The CDR3 is made up of 18 amino acids. In DNA form, the CDR3 reads TGTGCCAGCTCACCTCCACGGGGGGGGGAGTCTCCACAAGAGACCCAGTACTTC. Residues: CASSPPRGGESPQETQYF.

This rearrangement joins TRBV5-4 to TRBJ2-2; no firm D call. In germline, CDR1 is SGHNT, CDR2 YYREEE (reference sequence). V dropped 0 bases and J dropped 1 base, with 4 bases sitting between them. The CDR3 totals 14 residues. The CDR3 coding sequence is TGTGCCAGCAGCTTGGGACAGAACACCGGGGAGCTGTTTTTT. Its translation: CASSLGQNTGELFF.

The J gene is TRBJ1-1, the V gene TRBV7-9, with unresolved D. The CDR3 consists of 14 residues. Looked up from germline, CDR1 is SEHNR and CDR2 is FQNEAQ (reference sequence). The V end lost 1 base, the J end lost 6 bases, and 12 bases lay between the germline ends. The DNA of the CDR3 is TGTGCCAGCAGCTTAGACCTGGAGGTCGCTGAAGCTTTCTTT. Amino acid sequence: CASSLDLEVAEAFF.

Comments on this clone: Within the sample, other DNA sequences also encode this same CDR3. V is TRBV11-2 and J is TRBJ2-1; weak D call: TRBD1 (6 bases). The germline V and J ends were trimmed by 4 bases and 1 base, with 11 bases remaining between them. Per the germline V gene, CDR1 is SGHAT and CDR2 is FQNNGV. This CDR3 is 15 amino acids long. The CDR3 DNA follows: TGTGCCAGCAGCTCCCTCAGGGGTTCCTACAATGAGCAGTTCTTC. Its translation: CASSSLRGSYNEQFF.

Of note for this clone: The same CDR3 can be traced to other DNA sequences in this sample. The J gene is TRBJ2-2, the V gene TRBV9, with 8 bases fitting TRBD1. The CDR3 consists of 15 residues. The V and J ends lost 3 bases and 6 bases, in that order; junction bases with no gene match: 7. Germline CDR1 SGDLS, CDR2 YYNGEE. In nucleotides, the CDR3 is TGTGCCAGCAGCGGACAGGGGAAAGGGCCCGGGGAGCTGTTTTTT. Its protein product is CASSGQGKGPGELFF.

The chain uses TRBV4-1 and TRBJ2-5; TRBD1 agrees at 7 bases. The CDR3 has 16 amino acids. Germline V gene lookup returns CDR1 MGHRA and CDR2 YSYEKL. V shed 0 bases and J 7 bases; nucleotides not matched to a gene: 11. The CDR3 DNA sequence: TGCGCCAGCAGCCAAGAGTACAGGGGCCAGACCGGGACCCAGTACTTC. It codes for CASSQEYRGQTGTQYF.

The rearrangement links TRBV10-3 to TRBJ1-1; 8 bases line up with TRBD1. V lost 10 bases, J lost 0 bases, and 7 bases stayed unmatched. The CDR3 totals 14 residues. Germline V CDR1 and CDR2: ENHRY, SYGVKD. CDR3 DNA sequence: TGTGCCACGACCAGACAGGGGATGAACACTGAAGCTTTCTTT. Protein product: CATTRQGMNTEAFF.

The rearrangement uses TRBV5-5 and TRBJ2-1; a weak D match, TRBD2 (5 bases). The CDR3 loop spans 15 amino acids. Germline CDR1 and CDR2: SGHKS and YYEKEE (reference sequence). V lost 2 bases and J 0 bases, leaving 9 bases between the germline ends. The DNA for the CDR3 is TGTGCCAGCAGCTTTTCAGGAGGCTCCTACAATGAGCAGTTCTTC. It specifies CASSFSGGSYNEQFF. The full variable domain, with the rest looked up from reference TRBV5-5 and TRBJ2-1, is DAGVTQSPTHLIKTRGQQVTLRCSPISGHKSVSWYQQVLGQGPQFIFQYYEKEERGRGNFPDRFSARQFPNYSSELNVNALLLGDSALYLCASSFSGGSYNEQFFGPGTRLTVL.

This rearrangement joins TRBV2 to TRBJ1-6, with 10 bases fitting TRBD1. The germline gives CDR1 SNHLY, CDR2 FYNNEI. V gave up 8 bases and J gave up 10 bases; unmatched junction bases: 14. CDR3 length: 16 amino acids. In DNA, the CDR3 is TGTGCCAGCTCTAGACAGGGGGCTATTCGGGGATCACCCCTCCACTTT. It codes for CASSRQGAIRGSPLHF.

The V and J genes are TRBV18 and TRBJ2-7, with 10 bases identical to TRBD2. The germline CDR1 and CDR2 sequences are KGHSH and LQKENI. The CDR3 runs to 18 residues. J was trimmed by 3 bases and V by 2 bases; bases with no gene match: 13. CDR3 bases: TGTGCCAGCTCACCATTCCTAGCGGGAGTTGGTGAAAGCTACGAGCAGTACTTC. Protein sequence: CASSPFLAGVGESYEQYF.

V is TRBV27 and J is TRBJ2-1, with 12 bases identical to TRBD2. The CDR3 length is 15 residues. V dropped 6 bases and J dropped 7; count of bases not matched to a gene: 7. CDR1 is MNHEY and CDR2 is SMNVEV in the germline V gene (reference sequence). CDR3: CASSLLAGGGNEQFF. CDR3 in DNA: TGTGCCAGCAGCCTACTAGCGGGAGGAGGGAATGAGCAGTTCTTC.